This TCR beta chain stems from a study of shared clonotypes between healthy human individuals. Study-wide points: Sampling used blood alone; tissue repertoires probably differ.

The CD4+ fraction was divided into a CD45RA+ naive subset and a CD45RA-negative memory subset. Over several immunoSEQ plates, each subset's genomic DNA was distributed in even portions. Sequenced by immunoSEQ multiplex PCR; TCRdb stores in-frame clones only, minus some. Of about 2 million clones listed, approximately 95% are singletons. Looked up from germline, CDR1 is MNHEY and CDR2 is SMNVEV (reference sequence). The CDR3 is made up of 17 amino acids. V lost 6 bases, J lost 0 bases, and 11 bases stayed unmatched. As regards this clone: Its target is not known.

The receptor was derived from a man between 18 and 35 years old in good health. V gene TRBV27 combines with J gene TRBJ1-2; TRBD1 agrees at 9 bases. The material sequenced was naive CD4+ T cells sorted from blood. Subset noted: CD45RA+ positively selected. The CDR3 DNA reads TGTGCCAGCAGCAATATACAGGGGGCCCCCGCTAACTATGGCTACACCTTC. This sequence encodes CASSNIQGAPANYGYTF.